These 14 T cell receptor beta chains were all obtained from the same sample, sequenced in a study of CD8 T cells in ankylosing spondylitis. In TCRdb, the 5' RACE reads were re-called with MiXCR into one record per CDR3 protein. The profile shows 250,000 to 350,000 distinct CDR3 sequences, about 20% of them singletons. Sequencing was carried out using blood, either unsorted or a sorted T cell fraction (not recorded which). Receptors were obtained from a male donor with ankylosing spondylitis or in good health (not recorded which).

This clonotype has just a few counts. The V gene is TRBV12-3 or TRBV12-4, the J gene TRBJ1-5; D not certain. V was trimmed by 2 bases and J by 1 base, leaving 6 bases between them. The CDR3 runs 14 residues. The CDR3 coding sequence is TGTGCCAGCAGTTTAAGTAGCAGCAATCAGCCCCAGCATTTT. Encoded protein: CASSLSSSNQPQHF.

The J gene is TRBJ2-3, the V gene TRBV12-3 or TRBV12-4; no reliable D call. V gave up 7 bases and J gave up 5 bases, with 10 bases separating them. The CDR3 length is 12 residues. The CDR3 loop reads CASTALEDTQYF. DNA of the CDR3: TGTGCCAGCACCGCCCTTGAAGATACGCAGTATTTT.

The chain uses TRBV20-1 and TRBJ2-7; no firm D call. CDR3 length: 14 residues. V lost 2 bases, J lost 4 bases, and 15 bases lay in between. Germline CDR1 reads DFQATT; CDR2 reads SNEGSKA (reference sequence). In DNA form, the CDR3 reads TGCAGTGCTAGATCATGGTCTAGTGGGTACGAGCAGTACGTC. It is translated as CSARSWSSGYEQYV.

The CDR3 DNA is TGCAGTGCTAGAGCTACAGGGGGAGCTCAGCCCCAGCATTTT. Amino acid sequence: CSARATGGAQPQHF. The chain recombines TRBV20-1 with TRBJ1-5; TRBD1 matches 8 bases. V shed 1 base and J 6 bases; nucleotides not matched to a gene: 5. Germline CDR1 and CDR2: DFQATT and SNEGSKA (reference sequence). This CDR3 spans 14 amino acids.

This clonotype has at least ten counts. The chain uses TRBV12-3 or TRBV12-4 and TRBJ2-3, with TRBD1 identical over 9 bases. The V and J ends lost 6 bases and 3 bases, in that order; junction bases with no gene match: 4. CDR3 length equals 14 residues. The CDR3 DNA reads TGTGCCAGCAGCCGGACAGGGGATACAGATACGCAGTATTTT. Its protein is CASSRTGDTDTQYF.

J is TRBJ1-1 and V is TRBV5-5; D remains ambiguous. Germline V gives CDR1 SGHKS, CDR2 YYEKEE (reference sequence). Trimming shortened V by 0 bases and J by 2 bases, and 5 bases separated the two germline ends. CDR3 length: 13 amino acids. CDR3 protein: CASSLGDNTEAFF. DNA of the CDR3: TGTGCCAGCAGCTTGGGAGATAACACTGAAGCTTTCTTT.

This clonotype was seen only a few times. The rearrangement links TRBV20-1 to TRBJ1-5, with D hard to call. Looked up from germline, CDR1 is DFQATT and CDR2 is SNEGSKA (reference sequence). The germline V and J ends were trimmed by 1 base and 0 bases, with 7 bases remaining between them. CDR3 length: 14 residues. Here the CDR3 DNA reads TGCAGTGCTAGAGTCGGGTATAGCAATCAGCCCCAGCATTTT. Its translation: CSARVGYSNQPQHF.

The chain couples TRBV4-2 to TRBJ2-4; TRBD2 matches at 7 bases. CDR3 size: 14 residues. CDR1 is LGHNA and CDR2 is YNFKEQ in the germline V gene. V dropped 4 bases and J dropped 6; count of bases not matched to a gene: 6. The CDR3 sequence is CASSLTSAGNIQYF. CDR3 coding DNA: TGTGCCAGCAGCCTAACTAGCGCGGGAAACATTCAGTACTTC.

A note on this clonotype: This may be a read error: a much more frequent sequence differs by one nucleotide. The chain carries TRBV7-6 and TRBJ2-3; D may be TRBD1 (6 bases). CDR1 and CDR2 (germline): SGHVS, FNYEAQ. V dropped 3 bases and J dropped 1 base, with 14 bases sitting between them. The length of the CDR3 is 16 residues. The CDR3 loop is CASSFSLDRRTDTQYF. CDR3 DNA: TGTGCCAGCAGCTTTTCCCTGGACAGACGCACAGATACGCAGTATTTT.

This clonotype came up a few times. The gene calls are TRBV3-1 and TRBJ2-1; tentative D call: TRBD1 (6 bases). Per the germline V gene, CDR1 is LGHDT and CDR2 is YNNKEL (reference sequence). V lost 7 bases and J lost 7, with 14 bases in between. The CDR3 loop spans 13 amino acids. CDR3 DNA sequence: TGTGCCAGCACCCAGGGGCCGAGGAATGAGCAGTTCTTC. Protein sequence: CASTQGPRNEQFF.

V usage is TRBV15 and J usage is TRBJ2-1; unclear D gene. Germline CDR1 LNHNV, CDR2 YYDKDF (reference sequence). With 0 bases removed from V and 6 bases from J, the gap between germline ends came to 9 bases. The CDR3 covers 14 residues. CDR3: CATSRDSTSNEQFF. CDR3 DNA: TGTGCCACCAGCAGAGATTCCACAAGCAATGAGCAGTTCTTC.

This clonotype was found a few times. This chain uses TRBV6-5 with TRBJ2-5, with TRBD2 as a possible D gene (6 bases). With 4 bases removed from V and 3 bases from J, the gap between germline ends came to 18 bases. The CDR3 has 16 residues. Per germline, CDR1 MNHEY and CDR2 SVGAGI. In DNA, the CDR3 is TGTGCCAGCAGTTTTCAACCGGGACTGATTGAAGAGACCCAGTACTTC. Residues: CASSFQPGLIEETQYF.

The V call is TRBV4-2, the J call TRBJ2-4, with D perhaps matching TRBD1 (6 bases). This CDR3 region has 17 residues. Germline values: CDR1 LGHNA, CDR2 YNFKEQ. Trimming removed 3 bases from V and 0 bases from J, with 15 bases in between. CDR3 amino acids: CASSQEGQTLAKNIQYF. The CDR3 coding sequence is TGTGCCAGCAGCCAGGAAGGACAGACCCTAGCCAAAAACATTCAGTACTTC.

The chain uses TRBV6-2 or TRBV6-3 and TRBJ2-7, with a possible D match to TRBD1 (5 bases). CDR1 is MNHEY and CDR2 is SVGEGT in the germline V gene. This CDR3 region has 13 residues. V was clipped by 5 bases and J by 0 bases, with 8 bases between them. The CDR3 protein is CASSRQSSYEQYV. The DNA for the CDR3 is TGTGCCAGCAGTCGACAGAGCTCCTACGAGCAGTACGTC.